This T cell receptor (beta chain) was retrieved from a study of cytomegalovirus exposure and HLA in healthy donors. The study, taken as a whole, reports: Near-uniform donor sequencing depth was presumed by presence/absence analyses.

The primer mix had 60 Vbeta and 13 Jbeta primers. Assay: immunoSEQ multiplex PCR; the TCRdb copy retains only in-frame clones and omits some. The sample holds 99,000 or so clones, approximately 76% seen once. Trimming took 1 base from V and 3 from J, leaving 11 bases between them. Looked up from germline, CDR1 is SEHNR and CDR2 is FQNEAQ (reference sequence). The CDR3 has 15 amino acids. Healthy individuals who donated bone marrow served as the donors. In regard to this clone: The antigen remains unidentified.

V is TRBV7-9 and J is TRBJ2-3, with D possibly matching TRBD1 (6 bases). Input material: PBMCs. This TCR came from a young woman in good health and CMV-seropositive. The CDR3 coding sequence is TGTGCCAGCAGCTTAGACAGGGTAGCAACAGATACGCAGTATTTT. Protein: CASSLDRVATDTQYF.